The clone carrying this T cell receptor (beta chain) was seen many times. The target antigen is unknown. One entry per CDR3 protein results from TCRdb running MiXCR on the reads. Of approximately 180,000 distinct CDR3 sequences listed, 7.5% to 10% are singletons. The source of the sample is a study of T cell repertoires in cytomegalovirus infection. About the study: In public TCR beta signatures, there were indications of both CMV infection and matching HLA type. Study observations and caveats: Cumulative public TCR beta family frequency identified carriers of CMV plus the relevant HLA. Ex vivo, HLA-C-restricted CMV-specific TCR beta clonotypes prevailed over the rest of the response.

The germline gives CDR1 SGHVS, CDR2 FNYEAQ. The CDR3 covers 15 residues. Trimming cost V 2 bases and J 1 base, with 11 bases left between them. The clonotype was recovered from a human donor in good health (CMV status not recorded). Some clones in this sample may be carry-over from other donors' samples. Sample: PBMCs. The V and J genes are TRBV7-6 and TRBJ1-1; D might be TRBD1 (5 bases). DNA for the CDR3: TGTGCCAGCAGCTTATTTAAGGGACCGAACACTGAAGCTTTCTTT. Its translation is CASSLFKGPNTEAFF.